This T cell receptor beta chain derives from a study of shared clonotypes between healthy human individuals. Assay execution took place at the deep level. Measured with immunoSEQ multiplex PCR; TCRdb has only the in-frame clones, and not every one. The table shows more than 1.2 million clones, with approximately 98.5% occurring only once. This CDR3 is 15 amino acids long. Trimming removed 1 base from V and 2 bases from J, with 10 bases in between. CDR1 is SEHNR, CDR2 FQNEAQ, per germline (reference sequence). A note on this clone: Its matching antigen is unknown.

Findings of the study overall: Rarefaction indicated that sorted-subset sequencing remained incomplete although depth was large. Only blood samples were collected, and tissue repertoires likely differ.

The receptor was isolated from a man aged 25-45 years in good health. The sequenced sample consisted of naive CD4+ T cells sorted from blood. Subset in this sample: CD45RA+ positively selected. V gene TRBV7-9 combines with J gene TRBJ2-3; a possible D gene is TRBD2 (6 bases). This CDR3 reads CASSLGVGLTDTQYF. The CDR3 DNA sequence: TGTGCCAGCAGCTTAGGAGTGGGACTCACAGATACGCAGTATTTT.